The 29 T cell receptor beta chains below were found in one sample sequenced in a study of CD8 T cells in Susac syndrome. After extraction with the RNeasy kit, roughly 0.5 to 1 ug of the RNA was reverse transcribed using random hexamers. MiXCR, applied by TCRdb to the immunoSEQ multiplex PCR reads, yields one record per CDR3 protein. The data show 95,000 to 150,000 distinct CDR3 sequences, roughly 93% seen once. Material: CD8+ T cells from PBMCs. The receptors were gathered from a human donor with multiple sclerosis.

The chain employs TRBV5-6 and TRBJ2-7, with a possible D match to TRBD2 (5 bases). The V gene's germline CDR1 is SGHDT and CDR2 YYEEEE. Between the trimmed V and J ends, which lost 4 bases and 0 bases, there was a span of 17 bases. The CDR3 loop spans 16 amino acids. CDR3 sequence (DNA): TGTGCCAGCAGCCCAGGAGGAACCTCAAGCTCCTACGAGCAGTACTTC. Protein: CASSPGGTSSSYEQYF.

The CDR3 DNA reads TGTGCCAGCAGTTCCTATACGTCCGAGCAGTACGTC. It codes for CASSSYTSEQYV. This chain uses TRBV12-3 or TRBV12-4 with TRBJ2-7; no reliable D call. The CDR3 extends over 12 amino acids. Between the trimmed V and J ends, which lost 4 bases and 6 bases, there was a span of 10 bases.

The V gene is TRBV9, the J gene TRBJ2-4; perhaps TRBD1 as D (6 bases). Between the trimmed V and J ends, which lost 3 bases and 4 bases, there was a span of 11 bases. The CDR3 spans 14 residues. The germline gives CDR1 SGDLS, CDR2 YYNGEE. The CDR3 here is CASSGAQGKNIQYF. CDR3 DNA sequence: TGTGCCAGCAGCGGAGCACAGGGAAAAAACATTCAGTACTTC.

V and J are TRBV15 and TRBJ2-7; 9 nucleotides agree with TRBD2. The CDR3 contains 16 residues. V lost 0 bases, J lost 3 bases, and 6 bases stayed unmatched. The V gene's germline CDR1 is LNHNV and CDR2 YYDKDF (reference sequence). This CDR3 reads CATSRDSRGGLYEQYF. Written as DNA, the CDR3 is TGTGCCACCAGCAGAGATTCGCGGGGGGGACTCTACGAGCAGTACTTC.

This chain uses TRBV5-1 with TRBJ1-2; D not certain. This CDR3 is 15 amino acids long. The V gene lost 3 bases and the J gene lost 1 base, with 13 bases spanning the gap. CDR1 is SGHRS, CDR2 YFSETQ, per germline. Here the CDR3 reads CASSYAVLNNYGYTF. CDR3 nucleotide sequence: TGCGCCAGCAGCTACGCTGTCCTAAATAACTATGGCTACACCTTC. Full variable domain (remainder filled in from reference TRBV5-1 and TRBJ1-2): KAGVTQTPRYLIKTRGQQVTLSCSPISGHRSVSWYQQTPGQGLQFLFEYFSETQRNKGNFPGRFSGRQFSNSRSEMNVSTLELGDSALYLCASSYAVLNNYGYTFGSGTRLTVV.

This clonotype was observed a single time. This chain uses TRBV13 with TRBJ1-2, with D unresolved. The CDR3 contains 12 residues. Germline CDR1 and CDR2: PRHDT and FYEKMQ (reference sequence). V was cut by 0 bases and J by 10 bases, with 9 bases left in between. The CDR3 protein is CASSLGAGDYTF. CDR3 bases: TGTGCCAGCAGCTTAGGAGCAGGAGACTACACCTTC.

The chain recombines TRBV5-1 with TRBJ2-7; D is uncertain. Looked up from germline, CDR1 is SGHRS and CDR2 is YFSETQ. The CDR3 loop spans 12 amino acids. With 3 bases removed from V and 2 bases from J, the gap between germline ends came to 6 bases. CDR3 bases: TGCGCCAGCAGCTCTGACACCTACGAGCAGTACTTC. This gives the protein CASSSDTYEQYF.

This chain links TRBV29-1 with TRBJ1-3; D unresolved. The germline gives CDR1 SQVTM, CDR2 ANQGSEA. The germline V and J ends were trimmed by 3 bases and 4 bases, with 4 bases remaining between them. The CDR3 covers 11 residues. CDR3 loop: CSVDRGNTIYF. The CDR3 coding sequence is TGCAGCGTTGACCGGGGAAACACCATATATTTT. The full variable domain, its missing parts supplied by reference TRBV29-1 and TRBJ1-3, is SAVISQKPSRDICQRGTSLTIQCQVDSQVTMMFWYRQQPGQSLTLIATANQGSEATYESGFVIDKFPISRPNLTFSTLTVSNMSPEDSSIYLCSVDRGNTIYFGEGSWLTVV.

The chain combines TRBV13 with TRBJ2-7; 7 bases are a match to TRBD1. The trim removed 7 bases at V and 8 bases at J, leaving 11 bases unmatched. Per germline, CDR1 PRHDT and CDR2 FYEKMQ (reference sequence). This CDR3 is built from 13 residues. CDR3 nucleotides: TGTGCCAGCACCATTCTTCGACAGGGCCAGCAGTACGTC. It codes for CASTILRQGQQYV.

The CDR3 nucleotides are TGTGCCACCGGGGACAGGGGGACCACCATGACCAGCACCGGGGAGCTGTTTTTT. Residues: CATGDRGTTMTSTGELFF. The chain employs TRBV24-1 and TRBJ2-2; the match to TRBD1 covers 11 bases. V dropped 9 bases and J dropped 4; count of bases not matched to a gene: 15. The CDR3 is 18 amino acids. Germline CDR1 is KGHDR and CDR2 is SFDVKD.

The chain employs TRBV12-3 or TRBV12-4 and TRBJ2-7; 8 bases fit TRBD1. V dropped 3 bases and J dropped 7; count of bases not matched to a gene: 11. The CDR3 contains 15 residues. CDR3 bases: TGTGCCAGCAGTTTTTGCCTCAGGGGGCGTTGTGAGCAGTACTTC. This gives the protein CASSFCLRGRCEQYF.

V gene TRBV7-9 combines with J gene TRBJ1-1; the D is unclear. The CDR3 spans 13 residues. The germline V gene has CDR1 SEHNR and CDR2 FQNEAQ (reference sequence). V dropped 5 bases and J dropped 5 bases, with 12 bases sitting between them. DNA for the CDR3: TGTGCCAGCAGCCCGTCGGGCCTGACTGAAGCTTTCTTT. This translates into CASSPSGLTEAFF.

In its sample, this clonotype was seen a few times. The V call is TRBV27, the J call TRBJ2-3; 13 positions agree with TRBD2. The CDR3 sequence is 17 residues long. Germline lookup yields CDR1 MNHEY and CDR2 SMNVEV (reference sequence). The ends lost 3 bases at V and 1 base at J; junction bases unmatched: 4. For the CDR3, the DNA is TGTGCCAGCAGTTTCGGGACTAGCGGGGAGGGCACAGATACGCAGTATTTT. Encoded protein: CASSFGTSGEGTDTQYF.

A word on this clonotype: The junction departs from the called germline gene at one end, perhaps through a read error. This chain links TRBV7-2 with TRBJ2-1; possibly TRBD1 or TRBD2 for D (5 bases each). Germline loops: CDR1 SGHTA, CDR2 FQGNSA. The CDR3 has 15 amino acids. The CDR3 protein is CASRLEGSSYNEQFF. DNA of the CDR3: TGTGCCAGCAGGTTAGAGGGGAGCTCCTACAATGAGCAGTTCTTC.

This chain connects TRBV5-1 to TRBJ2-7; a possible D gene is TRBD1 (5 bases). V lost 5 bases, J lost 0 bases, and 12 bases lay in between. The CDR3 is 14 residues long. Germline CDR1 SGHRS, CDR2 YFSETQ. Here the CDR3 reads CASSPDRSSYEQYF. The CDR3 bases are TGCGCCAGCAGTCCCGACAGAAGCTCCTACGAGCAGTACTTC.

In the case of this clonotype: An end of the junction does not agree with germline; a read error may underlie this. The chain joins TRBV9 to TRBJ2-7; 8 bases line up with TRBD1. This CDR3 contains 11 residues. Germline loops: CDR1 SGDLS, CDR2 YYNGEE. The CDR3 sequence: CYRGAVHEQYF. Written as DNA, the CDR3 is TGCTACAGGGGGGCTGTGCACGAGCAGTACTTC.

In this sample, this clonotype turned up a few times. The chain carries TRBV11-2 and TRBJ2-1, with 12 bases fitting TRBD2. V gave up 5 bases and J gave up 7 bases; unmatched junction bases: 3. The germline V gene encodes CDR1 SGHAT and CDR2 FQNNGV. This CDR3 comprises 14 residues. This CDR3 is CASSPSGGGNEQFF. CDR3 DNA sequence: TGTGCCAGCAGCCCTAGCGGGGGGGGGAATGAGCAGTTCTTC.

This chain joins TRBV6-5 and TRBJ1-1; D gene unclear. The V gene's germline CDR1 is MNHEY and CDR2 SVGAGI. V dropped 5 bases and J dropped 5 bases, with 18 bases sitting between them. This CDR3 is 15 amino acids long. The CDR3: CASSPLYGRVTEAFF. Here the CDR3 DNA reads TGTGCCAGCAGTCCACTTTATGGGAGGGTTACTGAAGCTTTCTTT.

This clonotype was counted only a few times. The rearrangement joins TRBV19 to TRBJ1-5; no definite D call. This CDR3 contains 13 residues. Per germline, CDR1 LNHDA and CDR2 SQIVND (reference sequence). V shed 3 bases and J shed 3 bases, with 6 bases lying between them. DNA of the CDR3: TGTGCCAGTAGTATCCGGGACAATCAGCCCCAGCATTTT. Protein product: CASSIRDNQPQHF.

The genes are TRBV20-1 and TRBJ2-5; D unresolved. The CDR3 runs to 12 residues. CDR1 and CDR2 from the germline V gene are DFQATT and SNEGSKA (reference sequence). CDR3 coding DNA: TGCGGCTACCGGGTATTACAAGAGACCCAGTACTTC. It encodes CGYRVLQETQYF.

The rearrangement uses TRBV14 and TRBJ2-1, with D hard to call. Germline CDR1 is SGHDN and CDR2 is FVKESK. V dropped 4 bases and J dropped 5 bases, with 9 bases sitting between them. This CDR3 is 13 amino acids long. The DNA for the CDR3 is TGTGCCAGCAGCCGGGCTAACGACAATGAGCAGTTCTTC. It specifies CASSRANDNEQFF.

V gene TRBV6-2 or TRBV6-3 combines with J gene TRBJ2-1, with 10 positions matching TRBD2. The V gene's germline CDR1 is MNHEY and CDR2 SVGEGT. The CDR3 is 14 residues long. Trimming cost V 4 bases and J 10 bases; bases outside gene matches: 7. The CDR3 DNA sequence: TGTGCCAGCAGTTCCGAATTACTAGCGGGAGAGCAGTTCTTC. Its protein product is CASSSELLAGEQFF.

The J gene is TRBJ2-1, the V gene TRBV7-9; 8 nucleotides line up with TRBD1. Trimming at V came to 5 bases and at J to 4 bases, leaving 4 bases not matched to a gene. Germline CDR1 reads SEHNR; CDR2 reads FQNEAQ (reference sequence). The CDR3 covers 14 residues. The CDR3 protein is CASSAGTGYNEQFF. The CDR3 DNA is TGTGCCAGCAGCGCCGGGACAGGTTACAATGAGCAGTTCTTC.

This clonotype was seen just once. The V and J genes are TRBV6-1 and TRBJ1-1; no reliable D call. The germline gives CDR1 MNHNS, CDR2 SASEGT. Trimming removed 2 bases from V and 3 bases from J, with 13 bases in between. The CDR3 loop spans 15 amino acids. As DNA, the CDR3 is TGTGCCAGCAGTGAAAAGAGGGAGAAGGACACTGAAGCTTTCTTT. This sequence encodes CASSEKREKDTEAFF.

This chain joins TRBV5-6 and TRBJ2-5; D could derive from TRBD1 or TRBD2 (6 bases each). The CDR3 totals 14 residues. Germline loops: CDR1 SGHDT, CDR2 YYEEEE. V was shortened by 0 bases and J by 5 bases, with 11 bases between the two germline ends. The CDR3 bases are TGTGCCAGCAGCTTGGTGGGGGGCTCCGAGACCCAGTACTTC. Translating gives CASSLVGGSETQYF.

CDR3: CSARGTSGYNEQFF. The CDR3 bases are TGCAGTGCTAGAGGGACTAGCGGTTACAATGAGCAGTTCTTC. V gene TRBV20-1 combines with J gene TRBJ2-1, with 10 bases fitting TRBD2. The CDR3 length is 14 residues. The V gene end was trimmed by 1 base and the J gene end by 4 bases; junction bases not matched to a gene: 1. Germline-derived CDR1 and CDR2 are DFQATT and SNEGSKA (reference sequence).

The chain couples TRBV5-1 to TRBJ2-5, with a weak D call TRBD2 (6 bases). Trimming cost V 2 bases and J 5 bases, with 22 bases left between them. The CDR3 runs to 17 residues. CDR1 is SGHRS and CDR2 is YFSETQ in the germline V gene. The CDR3 coding sequence is TGCGCCAGCAGCTTCCGAGGGCGGGGAACGGTTGGGGAGACCCAGTACTTC. Amino acids: CASSFRGRGTVGETQYF.

This clonotype was picked up one time. The J gene is TRBJ1-2, the V gene TRBV19, with D uncertain. Germline CDR1 and CDR2: LNHDA and SQIVND (reference sequence). V lost 5 bases and J lost 5, with 12 bases in between. This CDR3 is 13 amino acids long. DNA for the CDR3: TGTGCCAGTAGTCCCAAGTCGGGTTATGGCTACACCTTC. Amino acids: CASSPKSGYGYTF.

This clonotype was recorded once. Here the CDR3 reads CASSPIRFAGVNTGELFF. CDR3 bases: TGTGCCAGCTCACCAATACGATTCGCGGGGGTTAACACCGGGGAGCTGTTTTTT. The chain has TRBV18 and TRBJ2-2, with TRBD2 identical over 7 bases. The germline V gene encodes CDR1 KGHSH and CDR2 LQKENI. This CDR3 has 18 residues. Germline trimming cut 2 bases from V and 2 bases from J; bases unmatched to any gene: 11.